This T cell receptor (beta chain) is drawn from a study of shared clonotypes between healthy human individuals. Across the whole study: For every donor, three CD4 naive, three CD4 memory, two CD8 naive and one CD8 memory plates were used.

Data came from immunoSEQ multiplex PCR; TCRdb stores just in-frame clones and leaves some out. The table has approximately 2.3 million clones, more than 80% seen once; the top ten hold under 0.45%. Study conclusions and caveats: Clonotype sharing across several donors was observed for roughly 5% of naive CD4 clonotypes.

CDR3 length equals 15 residues. CDR1 and CDR2 (germline): MDHEN, SYDVKM. Trimming stripped 3 bases from V and 8 bases from J, with 16 bases between. A note on this clone: Its antigen remains unknown.

Sample: naive CD4+ T cells from PBMCs. Subset defined: CD45RA+ positively selected. The V and J genes are TRBV28 and TRBJ1-4; D is perhaps TRBD1 (5 bases). This clonotype was sampled from a man aged 18 to 30 in good health. Some clones in this sample may be carry-over from other donors' samples. The CDR3 sequence: CASSFRDWIEEKLFF. For the CDR3, the DNA is TGTGCCAGCAGTTTCAGGGATTGGATTGAGGAAAAACTGTTTTTT.